This TCR beta chain comes out of a study of cytomegalovirus exposure and HLA in healthy donors. Study-wide points: When presence/absence was analysed, sequencing depth was taken to be roughly uniform across donors. Sequencing artifact likely explains a cluster of highly shared sequence variants.

Germline CDR1 is MDHEN and CDR2 is SYDVKM. V was trimmed by 3 bases and J by 0 bases, leaving 12 bases between them. CDR3 size: 16 residues. With 60 Vbeta and 13 Jbeta primers, the PCR was carried out. Methods used by the authors: Unique TCR beta chains totaled some 80 million in a later count, with around 11 million of them shared. The assay was immunoSEQ multiplex PCR, and TCRdb's table has in-frame clones only and misses some. V, J and clone size are taken as reported in that table, and D and trimming were inferred from the DNA itself. This repertoire includes 75,000 to 95,000 clones. Points on this clone: No antigen is known for it.

Unrecorded immune exposures were likely, despite nominal health at sampling. The chain combines TRBV28 with TRBJ1-3; possibly TRBD1 for D (5 bases). Sample: PBMCs. The receptor was isolated from a woman aged 55-70 years in good health and CMV-seronegative. This CDR3 reads CASSLGGRSSGNTIYF. The CDR3 DNA reads as TGTGCCAGCAGTTTGGGGGGGAGGAGCTCTGGAAACACCATATATTTT.